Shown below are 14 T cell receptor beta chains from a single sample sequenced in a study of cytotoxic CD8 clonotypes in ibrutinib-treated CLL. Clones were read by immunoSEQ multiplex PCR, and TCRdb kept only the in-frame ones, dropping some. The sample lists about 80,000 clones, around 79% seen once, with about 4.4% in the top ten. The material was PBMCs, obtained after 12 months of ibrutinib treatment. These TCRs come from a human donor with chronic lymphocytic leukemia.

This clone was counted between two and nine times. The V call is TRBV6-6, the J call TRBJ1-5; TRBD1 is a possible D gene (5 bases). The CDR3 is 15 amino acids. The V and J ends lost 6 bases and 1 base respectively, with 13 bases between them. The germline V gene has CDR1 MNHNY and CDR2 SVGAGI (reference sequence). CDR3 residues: CASRGGDASNQPQHF. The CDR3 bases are TGTGCCAGCAGAGGAGGGGATGCAAGCAATCAGCCCCAGCATTTT.

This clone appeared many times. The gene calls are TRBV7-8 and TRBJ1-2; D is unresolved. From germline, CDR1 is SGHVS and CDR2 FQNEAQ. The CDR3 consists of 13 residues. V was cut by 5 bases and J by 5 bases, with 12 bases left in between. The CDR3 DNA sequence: TGTGCCAGCAGCCGGACGCCTTCTTATGGCTACACCTTC. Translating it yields CASSRTPSYGYTF.

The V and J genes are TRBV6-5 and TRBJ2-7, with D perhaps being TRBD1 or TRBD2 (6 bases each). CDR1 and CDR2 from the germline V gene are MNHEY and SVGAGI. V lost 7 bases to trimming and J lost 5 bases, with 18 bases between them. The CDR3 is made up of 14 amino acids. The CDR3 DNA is TGTGCCAGCAATGTCGGGACGGGGGCCCACGAGCAGTACTTC. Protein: CASNVGTGAHEQYF.

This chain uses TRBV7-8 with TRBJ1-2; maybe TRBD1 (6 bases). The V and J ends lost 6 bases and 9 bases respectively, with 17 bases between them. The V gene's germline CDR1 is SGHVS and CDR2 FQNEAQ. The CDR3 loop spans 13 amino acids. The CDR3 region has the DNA TGTGCCAGCAGGGTGATGGGGGGCAGGAGCTACACCTTC. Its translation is CASRVMGGRSYTF.

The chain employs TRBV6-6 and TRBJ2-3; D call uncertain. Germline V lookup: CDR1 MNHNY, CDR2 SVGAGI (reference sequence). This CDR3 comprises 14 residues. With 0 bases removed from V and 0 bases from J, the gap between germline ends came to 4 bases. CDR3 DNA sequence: TGTGCCAGCAGTTACTCGCGTAGCACAGATACGCAGTATTTT. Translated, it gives CASSYSRSTDTQYF.

The CDR3 spells CASRTPIRETQYF. CDR3 sequence (DNA): TGTGCCAGCCGGACCCCGATTCGGGAGACCCAGTACTTC. The chain recombines TRBV6-5 with TRBJ2-5, with D unresolved. This CDR3 has 13 residues. Germline-derived CDR1 and CDR2 are MNHEY and SVGAGI. Trimming took off 8 bases at V and 5 bases at J, with 15 bases between the two ends.

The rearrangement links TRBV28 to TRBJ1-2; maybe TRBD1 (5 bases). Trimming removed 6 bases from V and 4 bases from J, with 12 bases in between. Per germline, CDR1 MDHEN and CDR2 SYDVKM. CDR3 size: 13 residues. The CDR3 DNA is TGTGCCAGCAGCCCGGGACTCGGCTATGGCTACACCTTC. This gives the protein CASSPGLGYGYTF.

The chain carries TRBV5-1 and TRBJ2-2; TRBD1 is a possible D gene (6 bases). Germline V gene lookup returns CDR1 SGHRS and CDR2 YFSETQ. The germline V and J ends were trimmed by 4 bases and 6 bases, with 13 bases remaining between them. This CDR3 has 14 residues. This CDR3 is CASSPHGGAGELFF. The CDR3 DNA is TGCGCCAGCAGCCCCCATGGGGGCGCCGGGGAGCTGTTTTTT. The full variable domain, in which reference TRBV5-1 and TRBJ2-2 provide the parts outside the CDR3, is KAGVTQTPRYLIKTRGQQVTLSCSPISGHRSVSWYQQTPGQGLQFLFEYFSETQRNKGNFPGRFSGRQFSNSRSEMNVSTLELGDSALYLCASSPHGGAGELFFGEGSRLTVL.

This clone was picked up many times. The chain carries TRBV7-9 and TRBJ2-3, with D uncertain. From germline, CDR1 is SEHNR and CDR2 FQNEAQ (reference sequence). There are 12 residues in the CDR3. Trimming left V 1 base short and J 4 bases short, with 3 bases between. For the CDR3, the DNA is TGTGCCAGCAGCTTAGTGGCAGATACGCAGTATTTT. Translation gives CASSLVADTQYF.

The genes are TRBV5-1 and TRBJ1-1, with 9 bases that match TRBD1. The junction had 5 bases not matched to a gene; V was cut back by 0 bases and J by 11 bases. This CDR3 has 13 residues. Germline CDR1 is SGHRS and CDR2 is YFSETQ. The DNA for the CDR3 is TGCGCCAGCAGCTTGGGCCCCGGACAGGGGGCTTTCTTT. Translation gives CASSLGPGQGAFF.

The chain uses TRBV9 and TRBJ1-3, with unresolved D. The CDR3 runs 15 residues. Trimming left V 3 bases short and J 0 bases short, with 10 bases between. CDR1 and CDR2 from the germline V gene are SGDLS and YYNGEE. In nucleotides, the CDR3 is TGTGCCAGCAGCGGGGCGGAGCCCTCTGGAAACACCATATATTTT. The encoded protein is CASSGAEPSGNTIYF.

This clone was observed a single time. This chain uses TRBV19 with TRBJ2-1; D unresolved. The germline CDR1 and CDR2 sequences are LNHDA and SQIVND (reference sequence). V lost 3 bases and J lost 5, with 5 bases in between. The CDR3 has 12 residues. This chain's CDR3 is CASSIRDNEQFF. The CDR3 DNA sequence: TGTGCCAGTAGTATTAGGGACAATGAGCAGTTCTTC.

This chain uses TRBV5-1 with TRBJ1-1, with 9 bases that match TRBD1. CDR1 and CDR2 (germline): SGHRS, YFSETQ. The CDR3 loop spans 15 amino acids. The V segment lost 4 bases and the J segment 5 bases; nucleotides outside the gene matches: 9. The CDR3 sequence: CASSVGQGWETEAFF. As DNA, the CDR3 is TGCGCCAGCAGCGTAGGACAGGGGTGGGAGACTGAAGCTTTCTTT. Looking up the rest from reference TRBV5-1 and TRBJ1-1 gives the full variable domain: KAGVTQTPRYLIKTRGQQVTLSCSPISGHRSVSWYQQTPGQGLQFLFEYFSETQRNKGNFPGRFSGRQFSNSRSEMNVSTLELGDSALYLCASSVGQGWETEAFFGQGTRLTVV.

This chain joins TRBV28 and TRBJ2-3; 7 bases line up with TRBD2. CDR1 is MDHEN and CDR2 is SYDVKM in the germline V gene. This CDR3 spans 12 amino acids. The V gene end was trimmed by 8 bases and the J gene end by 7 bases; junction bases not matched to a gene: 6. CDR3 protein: CASREAPHTQYF. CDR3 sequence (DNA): TGTGCCAGCCGGGAGGCCCCCCATACGCAGTATTTT.